The sequence of this T cell receptor (beta chain) was determined in a study of control samples from healthy donors and cancer patients. The repertoire was sequenced with immunoSEQ multiplex PCR; TCRdb's copy has only in-frame clones and lacks some. This table has 150,000 to 180,000 clones, about 93% appearing once. This CDR3 contains 17 residues. Losses at the gene ends were 0 bases for V and 1 base for J; bases not matched to a gene: 10. The germline V gene has CDR1 SGHRS and CDR2 YFSETQ. Sequenced sample: blood. This sequence originates from a middle-aged man in good health. This rearrangement joins TRBV5-1 to TRBJ2-7; 7 bases line up with TRBD1. This CDR3 is CASSLARGQEFSYEQYF. In DNA, the CDR3 is TGCGCCAGCAGCTTGGCCCGAGGACAGGAGTTTTCCTACGAGCAGTACTTC.